This is a list of T cell receptor beta chains from one sample in a study of CD8 T cells in ankylosing spondylitis. TCRdb ran MiXCR on the 5' RACE reads and lists one entry per CDR3 protein. In the table there are roughly 280,000 distinct CDR3 sequences, 20% of which are singletons. Sequencing was performed on blood, either unsorted or a sorted T cell fraction (not recorded which). The receptors were sampled from a male donor with ankylosing spondylitis or in good health (not recorded which). Each CDR3 is given with its conserved first and last residue. Each record gives: clone size, J gene, V gene, D gene, CDR3 protein, CDR3 DNA. The D gene is left open where the match is weak. The size field is filled for only some rows; it gives once, few, many or a size class.

- | TRBJ2-3 | TRBV15 | - | CATSGQGNTQYF | TGTGCCACCAGCGGCCAGGGAAATACGCAGTATTTT
few | TRBJ1-4 | TRBV12-3/TRBV12-4 | - | CASSHTGLTRANEKLFF | TGTGCCAGCAGCCATACCGGCCTTACTCGGGCTAATGAAAAACTGTTTTTT
- | TRBJ2-3 | TRBV11-1 | - | CASSTGLYTDTQYF | TGTGCCAGCAGCACGGGACTTTACACAGATACGCAGTATTTT
few | TRBJ2-1 | TRBV9 | - | CASSPDEGEQFF | TGTGCCAGCAGCCCAGATGAGGGGGAGCAGTTCTTC
once | TRBJ1-2 | TRBV5-1 | TRBD1 | CASSSRDRGHGYTF | TGCGCCAGCAGCTCCCGGGACAGGGGGCATGGCTACACCTTC
many | TRBJ1-2 | TRBV15 | - | CATSPPGNGYTF | TGTGCCACCAGCCCCCCGGGCAATGGCTACACCTTC
many | TRBJ2-3 | TRBV5-1 | - | CASSSRVAVDTQYF | TGCGCCAGCAGCTCCAGGGTAGCCGTCGATACGCAGTATTTT
few | TRBJ2-1 | TRBV10-3 | - | CAISGRQYNEQFF | TGTGCCATCAGTGGCCGACAGTACAATGAGCAGTTCTTC
- | TRBJ1-1 | TRBV10-2 | TRBD1 | CASRADRGYTEAFF | TGCGCCAGCAGGGCTGACAGGGGTTACACTGAAGCTTTCTTT
few | TRBJ1-1 | TRBV29-1 | - | CSVEAALNTEAFF | TGCAGCGTTGAAGCGGCATTGAACACTGAAGCTTTCTTT
few | TRBJ2-2 | TRBV5-4 | TRBD1 | CASSLGDRGQTNTGELFF | TGTGCCAGCAGCTTGGGGGACAGGGGACAGACGAACACCGGGGAGCTGTTTTTT
- | TRBJ2-5 | TRBV5-1 | TRBD2 | CASSLAWGAGEKETQYF | TGCGCCAGCAGCTTGGCCTGGGGAGCGGGAGAAAAAGAGACCCAGTACTTC
many | TRBJ1-6 | TRBV6-4 | - | CASSTDSGSPLHF | TGTGCCAGCAGTACAGACAGTGGGTCACCCCTCCACTTT
few | TRBJ1-6 | TRBV12-3/TRBV12-4 | - | CASSLAPDGRTHF | TGTGCCAGCAGTTTAGCCCCGGACGGCCGTACCCACTTT
- | TRBJ2-6 | TRBV20-1 | - | CSAYKQGTGANVLTF | TGCAGTGCATATAAACAGGGAACTGGGGCCAACGTCCTGACTTTC
- | TRBJ2-5 | TRBV5-1 | - | CASSLATGQETQYF | TGCGCCAGCAGCTTGGCTACAGGCCAAGAGACCCAGTACTTC
many | TRBJ1-2 | TRBV27 | TRBD1 | CASSLSGTGNGYTF | TGTGCCAGCAGTTTATCCGGGACAGGGAATGGCTACACCTTC